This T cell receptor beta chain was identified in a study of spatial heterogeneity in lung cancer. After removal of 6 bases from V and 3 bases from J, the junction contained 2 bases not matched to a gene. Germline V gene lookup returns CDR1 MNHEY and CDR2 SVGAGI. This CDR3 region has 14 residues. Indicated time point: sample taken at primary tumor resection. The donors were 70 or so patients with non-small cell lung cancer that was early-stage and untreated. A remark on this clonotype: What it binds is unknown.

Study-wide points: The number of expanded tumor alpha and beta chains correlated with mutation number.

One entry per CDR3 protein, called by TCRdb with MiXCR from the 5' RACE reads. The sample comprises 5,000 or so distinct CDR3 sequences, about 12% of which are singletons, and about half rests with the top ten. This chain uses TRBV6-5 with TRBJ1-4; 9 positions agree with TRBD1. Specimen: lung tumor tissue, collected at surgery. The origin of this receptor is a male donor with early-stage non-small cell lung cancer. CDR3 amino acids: CASRGDRANEKLFF. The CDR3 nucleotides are TGTGCCAGCAGGGGGGACAGGGCTAATGAAAAACTGTTTTTT.